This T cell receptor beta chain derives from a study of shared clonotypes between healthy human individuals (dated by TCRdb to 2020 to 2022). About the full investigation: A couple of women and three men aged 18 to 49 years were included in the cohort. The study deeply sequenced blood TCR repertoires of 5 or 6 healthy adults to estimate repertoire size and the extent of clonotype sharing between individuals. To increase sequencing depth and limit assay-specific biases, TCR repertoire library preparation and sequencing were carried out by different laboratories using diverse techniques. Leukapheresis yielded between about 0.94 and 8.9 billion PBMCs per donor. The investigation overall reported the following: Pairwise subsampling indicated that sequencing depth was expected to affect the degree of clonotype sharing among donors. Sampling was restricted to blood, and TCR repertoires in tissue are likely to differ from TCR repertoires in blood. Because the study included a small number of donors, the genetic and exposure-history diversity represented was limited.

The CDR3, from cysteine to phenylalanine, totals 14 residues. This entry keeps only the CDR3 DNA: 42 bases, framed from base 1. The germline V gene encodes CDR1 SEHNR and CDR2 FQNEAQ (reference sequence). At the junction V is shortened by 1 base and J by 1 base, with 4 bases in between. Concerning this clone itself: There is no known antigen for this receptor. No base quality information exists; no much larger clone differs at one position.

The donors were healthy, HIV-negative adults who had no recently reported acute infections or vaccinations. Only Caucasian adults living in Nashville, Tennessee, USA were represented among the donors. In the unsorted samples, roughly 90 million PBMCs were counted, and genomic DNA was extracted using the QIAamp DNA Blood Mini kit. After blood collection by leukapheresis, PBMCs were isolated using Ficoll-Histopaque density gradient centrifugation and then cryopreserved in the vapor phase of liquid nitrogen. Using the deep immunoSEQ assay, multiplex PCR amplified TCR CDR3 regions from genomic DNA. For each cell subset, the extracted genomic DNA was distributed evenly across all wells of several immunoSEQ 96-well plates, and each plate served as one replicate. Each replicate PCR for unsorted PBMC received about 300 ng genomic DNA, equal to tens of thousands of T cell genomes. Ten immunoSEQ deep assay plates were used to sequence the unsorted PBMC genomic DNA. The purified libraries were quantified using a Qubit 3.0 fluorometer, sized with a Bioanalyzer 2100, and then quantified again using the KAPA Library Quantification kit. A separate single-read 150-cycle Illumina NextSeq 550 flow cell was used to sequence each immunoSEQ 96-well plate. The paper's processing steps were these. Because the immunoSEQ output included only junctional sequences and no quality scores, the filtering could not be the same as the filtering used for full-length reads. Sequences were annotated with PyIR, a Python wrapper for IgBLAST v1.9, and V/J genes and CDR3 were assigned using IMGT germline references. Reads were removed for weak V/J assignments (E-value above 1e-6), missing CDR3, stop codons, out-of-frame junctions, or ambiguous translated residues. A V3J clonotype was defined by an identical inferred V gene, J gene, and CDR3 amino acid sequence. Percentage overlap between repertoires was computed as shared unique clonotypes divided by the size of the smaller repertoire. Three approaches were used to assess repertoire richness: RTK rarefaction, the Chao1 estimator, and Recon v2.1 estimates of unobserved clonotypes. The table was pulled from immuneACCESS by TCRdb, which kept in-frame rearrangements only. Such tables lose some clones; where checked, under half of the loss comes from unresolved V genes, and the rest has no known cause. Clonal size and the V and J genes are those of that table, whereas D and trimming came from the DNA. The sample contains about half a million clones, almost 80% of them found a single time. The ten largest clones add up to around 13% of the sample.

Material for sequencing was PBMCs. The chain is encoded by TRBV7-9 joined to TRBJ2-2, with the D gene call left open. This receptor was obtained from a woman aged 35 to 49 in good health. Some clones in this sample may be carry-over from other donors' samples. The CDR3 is CASSLEQNTGELFF. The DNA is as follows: TGTGCCAGCAGCTTAGAACAGAACACCGGGGAGCTGTTTTTT. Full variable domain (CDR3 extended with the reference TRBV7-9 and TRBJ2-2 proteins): DTGVSQNPRHKITKRGQNVTFRCDPISEHNRLYWYRQTLGQGPEFLTYFQNEAQLEKSRLLSDRFSAERPKGSFSTLEIQRTEQGDSAMYLCASSLEQNTGELFFGEGSRLTVL.